This T cell receptor (beta chain) was found in a study of cytomegalovirus exposure and HLA in healthy donors. Across the study: A prior study identified over 100 million unique TCR beta sequences from 150 million to 200 million T cells. Findings of the study overall: A later analysis found most CMV-associated TCR beta chains apparently HLA-restricted. Researchers reported in a later analysis that a missense DCLRE1C variant was tied to TCR beta V- and J-gene trimming. In a later analysis, several top co-occurrence clusters appeared linked to parvovirus B19, influenza, CMV and Epstein-Barr virus.

A word on this clone: Its antigen remains unidentified.

The CDR3 extends over 15 amino acids. The germline CDR1 and CDR2 sequences are SGHRS and YFSETQ. Trimming left V 4 bases short and J 6 bases short, with 17 bases between. PCR used 60 Vbeta primers and 13 Jbeta primers. Sequenced by immunoSEQ multiplex PCR; TCRdb stores in-frame clones only, minus some. The repertoire includes 200,000 to 250,000 clones, more than 75% of them detected once, and 5.4% sits in the top ten. The TCR sequence derives from a middle-aged woman in good health and CMV-seropositive. Sample: PBMCs. The chain recombines TRBV5-1 with TRBJ1-5; TRBD1 is a possible D gene (5 bases). The CDR3 bases are TGCGCCAGCAGCCCGACGATAGGGGTAGGTCAGCCCCAGCATTTT. Translation gives CASSPTIGVGQPQHF.